The next 10 T cell receptor beta chains were all read from a single sample in a study of cytomegalovirus exposure and HLA in healthy donors. Both 60 Vbeta primers and 13 Jbeta primers went into the PCR. Clones were sequenced by immunoSEQ multiplex PCR, and TCRdb holds only the in-frame ones, with some missing. The sample lists roughly 190,000 clones, roughly 80% occurring once. The sequenced sample consisted of PBMCs. These receptors all come from a female donor in good health and CMV-seronegative.

The V and J genes are TRBV11-3 and TRBJ2-3; 10 positions match TRBD2. V lost 5 bases and J lost 2; bases outside the gene matches: 10. Germline V gene data show CDR1 as SGHNT and CDR2 as YENEEA. CDR3 size: 17 residues. The CDR3 DNA follows: TGTGCCAGCAGCCCCGCGTCAAGCGGGGGGGTCACAGATACGCAGTATTTT. Translating it yields CASSPASSGGVTDTQYF.

Remarks on this clone: Other DNA sequences in the sample encode the same CDR3. V is TRBV5-4 and J is TRBJ1-2; 7 bases are shared with TRBD1. Germline V gives CDR1 SGHNT, CDR2 YYREEE (reference sequence). The junction had 5 bases not matched to a gene; V was cut back by 0 bases and J by 3 bases. The CDR3 length is 15 residues. The CDR3 here is CASSLGTGFDYGYTF. For the CDR3, the DNA is TGTGCCAGCAGCTTGGGGACAGGATTTGACTATGGCTACACCTTC.

This chain uses TRBV19 with TRBJ2-3; TRBD1 aligns across 7 bases. Trimming took 4 bases from V and 1 from J; bases not matched to a gene: 5. This CDR3 has 15 residues. From germline, CDR1 is LNHDA and CDR2 SQIVND (reference sequence). The DNA of the CDR3 is TGTGCCAGTAGTACCAGACAGGGACGCACAGATACGCAGTATTTT. Residues: CASSTRQGRTDTQYF.

The chain joins TRBV10-3 to TRBJ1-5; D is ambiguous. The CDR3 is 14 residues long. Germline-derived CDR1 and CDR2 are ENHRY and SYGVKD. Trimming stripped 5 bases from V and 0 bases from J, with 8 bases between. The CDR3 DNA follows: TGTGCCATCAGTCCGGAGGTTAGCAATCAGCCCCAGCATTTT. Its translation: CAISPEVSNQPQHF.

The rearrangement uses TRBV5-1 and TRBJ1-3; 7 bases are a match to TRBD1. V lost 5 bases to trimming and J lost 0 bases; unmatched junction nucleotides: 8. The V gene's germline CDR1 is SGHRS and CDR2 YFSETQ. The CDR3 length is 16 residues. The CDR3 is CASSSRDSSSGNTIYF. The CDR3 nucleotides are TGCGCCAGCAGTTCCCGGGACAGTAGCTCTGGAAACACCATATATTTT.

V is TRBV7-8 and J is TRBJ1-2; 9 bases are shared with TRBD1. This CDR3 is 14 amino acids long. Germline V CDR1 and CDR2: SGHVS, FQNEAQ. V lost 5 bases and J lost 7; bases outside the gene matches: 8. Here the CDR3 reads CASSRTGTGSGYTF. CDR3 coding DNA: TGTGCCAGCAGCCGTACCGGGACAGGGAGTGGCTACACCTTC.

This clone was seen more than once but under ten times. The chain links TRBV2 to TRBJ1-4, with D possibly TRBD1 on 6 matching bases. Trimming stripped 4 bases from V and 7 bases from J, with 13 bases between. Germline assignment: CDR1 SNHLY and CDR2 FYNNEI. The CDR3 consists of 14 residues. CDR3 sequence (DNA): TGTGCCAGCAGTGCCTCGACAGGAGGTGAAAAACTGTTTTTT. Its protein product is CASSASTGGEKLFF. The variable domain in full, with the rest retrieved from reference TRBV2 and TRBJ1-4, is EPEVTQTPSHQVTQMGQEVILRCVPISNHLYFYWYRQILGQKVEFLVSFYNNEISEKSEIFDDQFSVERPDGSNFTLKIRSTKLEDSAMYFCASSASTGGEKLFFGSGTQLSVL.

This clone was observed once. This chain joins TRBV5-6 and TRBJ2-7; the match to TRBD1 covers 7 bases. Trimming removed 4 bases from V and 5 bases from J; junction bases left unmatched: 6. The CDR3 is 13 residues long. CDR1 is SGHDT, CDR2 YYEEEE, per germline. The CDR3: CASSGIDRDEQYF. The CDR3 bases are TGTGCCAGCAGCGGAATAGACAGGGACGAGCAGTACTTC.

Only a few counts were recorded for this clone. V gene TRBV5-1 combines with J gene TRBJ2-3, with D possibly being TRBD1 (6 bases). Germline assignment: CDR1 SGHRS and CDR2 YFSETQ. V was cut by 4 bases and J by 3 bases, with 15 bases left in between. The CDR3 is 15 amino acids. The CDR3 loop reads CASSPQGLTTDTQYF. The CDR3 DNA sequence: TGCGCCAGCAGCCCTCAGGGGCTAACTACAGATACGCAGTATTTT.

V and J are TRBV6-1 and TRBJ2-7; a weak D match, TRBD1 (6 bases). Trimming cost V 2 bases and J 5 bases, with 7 bases left between them. Germline lookup yields CDR1 MNHNS and CDR2 SASEGT. The CDR3 has 12 residues. The CDR3 DNA sequence: TGTGCCAGCAGTGAACAGGGGCACGAGCAGTACTTC. Translation: CASSEQGHEQYF.